This T cell receptor beta chain is from a study of tumor-infiltrating lymphocytes in primary liver carcinoma. Taking about 20-31 mg of unsorted bulk tissue, the authors co-extracted RNA and DNA. Infection with HBV was chronic in patients; they were treatment-naive. The CDR3 covers 11 residues. V was clipped by 10 bases and J by 10 bases, with 14 bases between them. CDR1 is SGHAT, CDR2 FQNNGV, per germline. Starting from about 0.5 ug of total RNA, TCR beta cDNA was produced with a primer in the constant region. Libraries covering TCR beta were generated through three nested multiplex PCR rounds (using a slightly modified ARM-PCR). Rounds one and two of PCR, each of 10 cycles, were primed with TRBV1-TRBV30 forward primers and a C-beta reverse primer. In TCRdb, the multiplex PCR reads were re-called with MiXCR into one record per CDR3 protein. The sample carries more than 85,000 distinct CDR3 sequences, around 84% recorded once.

The sample was liver tumor tissue from sampling region 3. Subset specified: tumor region T3, left-lateral pole. The clonotype originates from a middle-aged man with primary liver carcinoma and hepatitis B virus infection. V is TRBV11-2 and J is TRBJ2-1; TRBD1 might be the D (6 bases). The CDR3 nucleotides are TGTGCCACAAGATTTGACAGGGAGCAGTTCTTC. It yields the protein CATRFDREQFF.